These T cell receptor beta chains were read from a single sample in a study of cytomegalovirus exposure and HLA in healthy donors. Method: immunoSEQ multiplex PCR; TCRdb's copy keeps in-frame clones and lacks some. The table includes around 150,000 clones, about 75% detected once. Sequencing was performed on PBMCs. The receptors shown here come from a woman aged 25 to 39 in good health and CMV-seronegative. CDR3s include the opening cysteine and the closing phenylalanine or tryptophan. Each record gives: CDR3 length, V gene, clone size, J gene, D gene, CDR3 DNA, CDR3 protein. A D gene is named only where the DNA matches it firmly. Part of the rows lack a size; the others show once, few, many or a class for expanded clones.

13	TRBV18	.	TRBJ1-6	TRBD1	TGTGCCAGCTCATCGGGACAGATTTCACCCCTCCACTTT	CASSSGQISPLHF
14	TRBV6-5	.	TRBJ1-2	.	TGTGCCAGCAGTTACTCGACAGGTGACTATGGCTACACCTTC	CASSYSTGDYGYTF
16	TRBV5-6	.	TRBJ2-5	.	TGTGCCAGCAGTCCAGACAGATTTTCGTACCAAGAGACCCAGTACTTC	CASSPDRFSYQETQYF
16	TRBV4-1	.	TRBJ1-1	.	TGCGCCAGCAGCCAAGCGAGCGTACGGATGAACACTGAAGCTTTCTTT	CASSQASVRMNTEAFF
13	TRBV19	.	TRBJ2-5	.	TGTGCCAGTAGTATACGGGGGACAGAGACCCAGTACTTC	CASSIRGTETQYF
14	TRBV10-3	once	TRBJ2-2	TRBD1	TGTGCCATCAGTGAACGGGGACAGGGTGGAGAGCTGTTTTTT	CAISERGQGGELFF
14	TRBV19	.	TRBJ2-1	TRBD2	TGTGCCAGTAGCCGCGGGGGGGGTCACAATGAGCAGTTCTTC	CASSRGGGHNEQFF
14	TRBV6-6	.	TRBJ2-7	TRBD1	TGTGCCAGCAGAAGCCCGGGACAGCTCCTCGAGCAGTACTTC	CASRSPGQLLEQYF
14	TRBV5-1	once	TRBJ1-1	.	TGCGCCAGTACCCCGTTACCAGGGAACACTGAAGCTTTCTTT	CASTPLPGNTEAFF
17	TRBV30	.	TRBJ1-3	.	TGTGCCTGGAGTAGGGGGGGACGGACGCACTCTGGAAACACCATATATTTT	CAWSRGGRTHSGNTIYF
14	TRBV13	.	TRBJ2-5	.	TGTGCCAGCAGCTCTATCGGGACACAAGAGACCCAGTACTTC	CASSSIGTQETQYF
14	TRBV19	.	TRBJ1-1	TRBD1	TGTGCCAGTAGTATAAGGGGGCCGAACACTGAAGCTTTCTTT	CASSIRGPNTEAFF
16	TRBV27	.	TRBJ2-2	.	TGTGCCAGCAGTCCGTGGGGAGGAAGGAACACCGGGGAGCTGTTTTTT	CASSPWGGRNTGELFF
13	TRBV6-5	once	TRBJ1-2	TRBD1	TGTGCCAGCTCGGGACAGGGGGCGTTTGGCTACACCTTC	CASSGQGAFGYTF
14	TRBV7-9	.	TRBJ1-2	.	TGTGCCAGCAGCATAGAGGCGACAAGCTATGGCTACACCTTC	CASSIEATSYGYTF
18	TRBV15	.	TRBJ2-1	.	TGTGCCACCAGCAGAGATCTCGGGCAGGGATCAGGCTACAATGAGCAGTTCTTC	CATSRDLGQGSGYNEQFF
16	TRBV18	.	TRBJ2-2	.	TGTGCCAGCTCACTTTCCGGGAACGTGCAAACCGGGGAGCTGTTTTTT	CASSLSGNVQTGELFF
12	TRBV12-5	.	TRBJ1-2	TRBD1	TGTGCTAGTGGTTTGACTGACAGGGTCTACACCTTC	CASGLTDRVYTF
13	TRBV10-3	.	TRBJ1-2	TRBD1	TGTGCCATCAGTGAGAACAGGGGCTATGGCTACACCTTC	CAISENRGYGYTF
11	TRBV15	.	TRBJ1-2	.	TGTGCCACCAGCACCAGGGCTGGCTACACCTTC	CATSTRAGYTF
15	TRBV7-2	.	TRBJ1-2	TRBD1	TGTGCCAGCAGCTTGGGGCCAGGGGGGAGCTATGGCTACACCTTC	CASSLGPGGSYGYTF
13	TRBV6-6	.	TRBJ2-5	.	TGTGCCAGCAGTTACTTCTCCCGGGAGACCCAGTACTTC	CASSYFSRETQYF
12	TRBV2	.	TRBJ1-2	.	TGTGCCAGCAGTGAAAGCTTCAGGTCCTTCACCTTC	CASSESFRSFTF
15	TRBV25-1	.	TRBJ2-6	.	TGTGCCAGCGCAGAGGAGGTTGTTGGGGCCAACGTCCTGACTTTC	CASAEEVVGANVLTF
12	TRBV5-6	.	TRBJ1-1	TRBD1	TGTGCCAGCGGACAGGGGACCCCTGAAGCTTTCTTT	CASGQGTPEAFF
14	TRBV4-2	.	TRBJ1-1	TRBD1	TGTGCCAGCAGCCAAGAACAGGGGGGCACTGAAGCTTTCTTT	CASSQEQGGTEAFF
16	TRBV11-3	.	TRBJ2-5	TRBD2	TGTGCCAGCAGCCTTAGTGGCGGGGGTTTCCAAGAGACCCAGTACTTC	CASSLSGGGFQETQYF
12	TRBV7-8	.	TRBJ1-2	.	TGTGCCAGCAGCGGGACATCATTTGGCTACACCTTC	CASSGTSFGYTF
13	TRBV7-9	.	TRBJ1-1	.	TGTGCCAGCAGCTTAAGCGTGAACACTGAAGCTTTCTTT	CASSLSVNTEAFF
16	TRBV6-5	.	TRBJ2-5	TRBD2	TGTGCCAGCAGTTTGGCTAGCGGGGGGTCCCAAGAGACCCAGTACTTC	CASSLASGGSQETQYF
13	TRBV11-2	.	TRBJ2-3	.	TGTGCCAGCAGGAAACTAGACACGGATACGCAGTATTTT	CASRKLDTDTQYF
15	TRBV5-6	.	TRBJ2-3	TRBD1	TGTGCCAGCAGCTCCTGGGACAGGTTCTTAGATACGCAGTATTTT	CASSSWDRFLDTQYF
18	TRBV4-2	.	TRBJ1-3	.	TGTGCCAGCAGCCAAGAGCCCCCCGGGACTCCATCTGGAAACACCATATATTTT	CASSQEPPGTPSGNTIYF
19	TRBV7-6	.	TRBJ1-1	.	TGTGCCAGCAGCTTATTTTCCCCTGACAGCGCGGGAGGGAACACTGAAGCTTTCTTT	CASSLFSPDSAGGNTEAFF
14	TRBV11-1	.	TRBJ2-7	.	TGTGCCAGCAGCTTTGGGCCAAGCTCCTACGAGCAGTACTTC	CASSFGPSSYEQYF
15	TRBV19	few	TRBJ1-1	TRBD1	TGTGCCAGTATTCGGAGGGCAGGGGGGAACACTGAAGCTTTCTTT	CASIRRAGGNTEAFF
14	TRBV15	.	TRBJ1-1	.	TGTGCCACCAGCATAGATTACAGGAACACTGAAGCTTTCTTT	CATSIDYRNTEAFF
14	TRBV7-8	.	TRBJ1-2	TRBD1	TGTGCCAGCAGCCCCGACAGGGGAAATGAAGGCTACACCTTC	CASSPDRGNEGYTF
15	TRBV9	.	TRBJ1-1	.	TGTGCCAGCAGCGGGCTTGGCGGGGGTCCCACTGAAGCTTTCTTT	CASSGLGGGPTEAFF
13	TRBV6-5	.	TRBJ1-5	TRBD1	TGTGCCAGCAGTTGGACAGGGAATCAGCCCCAGCATTTT	CASSWTGNQPQHF